Below, 9 T cell receptor beta chains from the same sample are listed, as sequenced in a study of cytomegalovirus exposure and HLA in healthy donors (dated 2017 in TCRdb). The library was obtained by the immunoSEQ multiplex PCR assay. TCRdb took this table from immuneACCESS and kept in-frame rearrangements with V and J called. Such tables lack part of the clones; where checked against another copy, unresolved V genes explain under half of the gap, and the rest is unexplained. The sample data list around 60,000 clones, and approximately 95% of these were observed just once. The ten largest clones capture roughly 1% of the sample. The sequenced material came from PBMCs. The source of these receptors is a woman younger than 35 in good health and CMV-seronegative.

The chain recombines TRBV29-1 with TRBJ2-7, with 7 bases that match TRBD1. After removal of 4 bases from V and 7 bases from J, the junction contained 13 bases not matched to a gene. This CDR3 comprises 14 residues. CDR1 and CDR2 (germline): SQVTM, ANQGSEA. CDR3: CSVGTQGPKGEQYF. The CDR3 DNA sequence: TGCAGCGTTGGAACACAGGGGCCCAAGGGGGAGCAGTACTTC.

The chain couples TRBV19 to TRBJ2-7, with 8 bases that match TRBD2. From germline, CDR1 is LNHDA and CDR2 SQIVND (reference sequence). The CDR3 loop spans 13 amino acids. Germline trimming cut 6 bases from V and 5 bases from J; bases unmatched to any gene: 6. CDR3 residues: CASSRTSSHEQYF. In DNA form, the CDR3 reads TGTGCCAGTAGCCGGACTAGCAGCCACGAGCAGTACTTC.

This sequence joins TRBV25-1 and TRBJ1-1, with unresolved D. Trimming took off 6 bases at V and 1 base at J, with 12 bases between the two ends. Germline CDR1 and CDR2: MGHDK and SYGVNS. This CDR3 spans 14 amino acids. CDR3 in DNA: TGTGCCAGCAGCGACCCCCCAGGGAACACTGAAGCTTTCTTT. Protein product: CASSDPPGNTEAFF. The whole variable domain, filled in from reference TRBV25-1 and TRBJ1-1, reads EADIYQTPRYLVIGTGKKITLECSQTMGHDKMYWYQQDPGMELHLIHYSYGVNSTEKGDLSSESTVSRIRTEHFPLTLESARPSHTSQYLCASSDPPGNTEAFFGQGTRLTVV.

The chain couples TRBV18 to TRBJ2-5, with 7 positions matching TRBD2. The CDR3 has 13 amino acids. V shed 3 bases, J shed 3 bases, and the junction held 1 base outside the gene matches. Germline loops: CDR1 KGHSH, CDR2 LQKENI. The CDR3 sequence is CASSPRGKETQYF. In DNA form, the CDR3 reads TGTGCCAGCTCACCGCGGGGGAAAGAGACCCAGTACTTC.

The V and J genes are TRBV4-1 and TRBJ2-4; unclear D gene. In germline, CDR1 is MGHRA, CDR2 YSYEKL. Trimming shortened V by 4 bases and J by 0 bases, and 16 bases separated the two germline ends. The CDR3 spans 17 residues. CDR3 sequence reads: CASSPRPVSQAKNIQYF. CDR3 nucleotides: TGCGCCAGCAGCCCGCGGCCAGTATCTCAAGCCAAAAACATTCAGTACTTC.

This clone was detected once. This chain uses TRBV5-1 with TRBJ2-1; TRBD2 aligns across 8 bases. With 4 bases clipped from V and 2 bases from J, the junction kept 5 bases outside the gene matches. Germline CDR1 reads SGHRS; CDR2 reads YFSETQ. This CDR3 comprises 15 residues. In DNA form, the CDR3 reads TGCGCCAGCAGCCCGGTCGGGGGGGCCTACAATGAGCAGTTCTTC. The encoded protein is CASSPVGGAYNEQFF.

The V and J genes are TRBV10-3 and TRBJ1-2; a weak D match, TRBD1 (5 bases). V shed 2 bases and J shed 10 bases, with 14 bases lying between them. The CDR3 sequence is 13 residues long. Germline loops: CDR1 ENHRY, CDR2 SYGVKD. In DNA form, the CDR3 reads TGTGCCATCAGTGAGGAGGGGTGGGGGGACTACACCTTC. Translating gives CAISEEGWGDYTF.

The chain uses TRBV30 and TRBJ2-7, with D hard to call. The V end lost 3 bases, the J end lost 6 bases, and 9 bases lay between the germline ends. The CDR3 totals 11 residues. The germline gives CDR1 GTSNPN, CDR2 SVGIG (reference sequence). The CDR3 reads CAWSLVGEQYF. CDR3 coding DNA: TGTGCCTGGAGCCTAGTGGGCGAGCAGTACTTC.

The chain is built from TRBV4-3 and TRBJ2-1; 7 nucleotides align to TRBD2. The CDR3 sequence is 16 residues long. CDR1 is LGHNA, CDR2 YSLEER, per germline. Losses at the gene ends were 1 base for V and 2 bases for J; bases not matched to a gene: 5. In DNA, the CDR3 is TGCGCCAGCAGCCAAGTTGGGGGGGGAGCCTACAATGAGCAGTTCTTC. Its translation is CASSQVGGGAYNEQFF.